What follows describes a single T cell receptor beta chain. As yet, its antigen is unknown. Sequencing used immunoSEQ multiplex PCR; TCRdb keeps in-frame clones, though not all of them. The data show some 120,000 clones, approximately 88% seen once. This record comes from a study of T cell responses to AZD1222 COVID-19 vaccine. J was trimmed by 8 bases and V by 1 base; bases with no gene match: 4. This CDR3 region has 15 residues. Germline-derived CDR1 and CDR2 are LNHNV and YYDKDF (reference sequence). Study conclusions and caveats: Seropositive status at baseline applied to only 6 or 7 AZD1222 recipients. Among the donors, most were white British and more were female, and clonal diversity was possibly underestimated. No repertoire was sampled before or during the peak T cell response, only after it.

V is TRBV15 and J is TRBJ2-1, with 11 bases that match TRBD2. This TCR came from an adult in good health. Sequencing was performed on peripheral blood, taken on day 0 of AZD1222 vaccination. CDR3 bases: TGTGCCACCAGCAGAGGAGTAGCGGGGGGGGATGAGCAGTTCTTC. Translation gives CATSRGVAGGDEQFF.